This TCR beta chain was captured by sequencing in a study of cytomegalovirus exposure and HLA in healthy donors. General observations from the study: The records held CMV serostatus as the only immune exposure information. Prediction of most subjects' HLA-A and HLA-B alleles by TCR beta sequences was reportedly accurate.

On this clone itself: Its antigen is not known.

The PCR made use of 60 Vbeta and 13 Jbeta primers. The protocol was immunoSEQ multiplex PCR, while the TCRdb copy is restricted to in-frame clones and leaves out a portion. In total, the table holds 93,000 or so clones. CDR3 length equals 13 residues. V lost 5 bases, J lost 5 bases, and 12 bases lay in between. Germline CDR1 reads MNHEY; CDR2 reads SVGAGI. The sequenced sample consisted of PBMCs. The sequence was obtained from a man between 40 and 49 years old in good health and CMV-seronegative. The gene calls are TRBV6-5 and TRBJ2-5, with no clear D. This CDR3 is CASSRDFRETQYF. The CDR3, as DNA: TGTGCCAGCAGTCGCGACTTTCGGGAGACCCAGTACTTC.